The present TCR beta chain was sequenced within a study of cytomegalovirus exposure and HLA in healthy donors. Study information: HLA-typed donors contributed 80 million to 85 million unique TCRs, which were held in an early data release. Whole-study results and caveats: An analysis that came later showed most CMV-associated TCR beta chains appearing HLA-restricted. According to the study, 180 or so TCR beta chains were cytomegalovirus-associated. In an earlier analysis, productive rearrangement rates for most beta V segments clustered near 87% or 30%.

A remark on this clone: What it binds is unknown.

PCR employed 60 Vbeta and 13 Jbeta primers. Some clones are missing from TCRdb's copy, which holds only in-frame ones; the method was immunoSEQ multiplex PCR. Of 90,000 to 120,000 clones listed, 81% are singletons. The CDR3 runs 11 residues. The genes are TRBV21-1 and TRBJ2-3; TRBD1 is the table's D call, not checked against the DNA. TRBV21-1 represents a pseudogene. The TCR comes from a man aged 30-40 years in good health and CMV-seronegative. Sequencing was done on a sample of PBMCs. Here the CDR3 reads CARSPGNTQYF. The CDR3 coding sequence is TGTGCCAGGAGCCCAGGGAATACGCAGTATTTT.